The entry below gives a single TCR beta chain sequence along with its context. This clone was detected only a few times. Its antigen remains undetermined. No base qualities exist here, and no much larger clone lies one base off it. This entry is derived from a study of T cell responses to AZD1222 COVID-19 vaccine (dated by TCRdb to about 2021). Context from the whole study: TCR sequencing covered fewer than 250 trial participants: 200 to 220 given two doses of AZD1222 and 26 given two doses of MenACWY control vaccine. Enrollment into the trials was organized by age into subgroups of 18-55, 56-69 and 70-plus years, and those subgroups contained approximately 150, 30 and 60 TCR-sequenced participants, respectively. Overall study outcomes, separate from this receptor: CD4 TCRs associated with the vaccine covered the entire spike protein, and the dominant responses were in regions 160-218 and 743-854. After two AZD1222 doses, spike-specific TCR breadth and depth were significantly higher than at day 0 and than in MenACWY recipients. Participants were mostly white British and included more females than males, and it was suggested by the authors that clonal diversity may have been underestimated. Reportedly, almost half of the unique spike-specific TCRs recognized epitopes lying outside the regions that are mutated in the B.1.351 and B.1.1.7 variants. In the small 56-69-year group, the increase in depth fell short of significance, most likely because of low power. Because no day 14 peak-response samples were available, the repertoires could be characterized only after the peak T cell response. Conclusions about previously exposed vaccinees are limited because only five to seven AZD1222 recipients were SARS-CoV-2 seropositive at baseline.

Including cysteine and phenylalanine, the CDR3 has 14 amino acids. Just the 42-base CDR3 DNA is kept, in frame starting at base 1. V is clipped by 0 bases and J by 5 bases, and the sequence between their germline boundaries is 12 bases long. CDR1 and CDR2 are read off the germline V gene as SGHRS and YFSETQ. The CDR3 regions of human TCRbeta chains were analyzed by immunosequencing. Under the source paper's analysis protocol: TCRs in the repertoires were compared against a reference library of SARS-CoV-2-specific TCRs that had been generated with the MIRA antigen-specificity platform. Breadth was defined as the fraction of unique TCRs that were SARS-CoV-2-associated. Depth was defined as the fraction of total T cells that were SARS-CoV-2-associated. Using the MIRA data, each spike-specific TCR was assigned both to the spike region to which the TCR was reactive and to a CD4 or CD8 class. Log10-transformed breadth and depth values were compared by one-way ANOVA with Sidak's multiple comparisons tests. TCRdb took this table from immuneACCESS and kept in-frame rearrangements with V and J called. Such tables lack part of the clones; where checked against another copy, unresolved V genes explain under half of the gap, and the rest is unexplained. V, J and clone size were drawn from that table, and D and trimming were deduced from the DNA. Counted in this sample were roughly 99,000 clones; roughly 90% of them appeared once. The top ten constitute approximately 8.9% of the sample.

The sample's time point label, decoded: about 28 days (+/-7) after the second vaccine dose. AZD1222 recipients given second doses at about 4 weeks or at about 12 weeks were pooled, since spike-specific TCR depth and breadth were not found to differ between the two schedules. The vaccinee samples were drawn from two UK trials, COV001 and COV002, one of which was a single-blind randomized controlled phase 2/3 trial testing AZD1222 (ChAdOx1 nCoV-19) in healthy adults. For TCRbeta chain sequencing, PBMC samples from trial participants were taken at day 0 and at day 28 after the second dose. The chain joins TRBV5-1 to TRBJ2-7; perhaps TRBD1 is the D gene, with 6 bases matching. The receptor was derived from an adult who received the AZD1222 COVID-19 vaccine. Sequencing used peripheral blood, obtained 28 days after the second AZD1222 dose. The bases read TGCGCCAGCAGCTTGGAGACAGGAGGCCACGAGCAGTACTTC. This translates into CASSLETGGHEQYF.